This entry lists 25 T cell receptor beta chains sequenced from one sample in a study of tumor and adjacent non-tumor tissue in lung cancer. The template was RNA from unsorted bulk tissue. This non-tumor lung sample came from over 3 cm beyond the tumor edge. TCRbeta libraries were built with three rounds of nested PCR, modified from ARM-PCR. In TCRdb, the multiplex PCR reads were re-called with MiXCR into one record per CDR3 protein. The data show 65,000 to 75,000 distinct CDR3 sequences, with around three quarters seen just once and less than 50% held by the top ten. The sample taken for sequencing was distant non-tumor lung tissue. The source is a man in his 60s with non-small cell lung cancer.

In regard to this clonotype: No conserved phenylalanine or tryptophan is present at the end of the CDR3, so a read error is the likely explanation. This chain joins TRBV4-1 and TRBJ2-5; D remains ambiguous. The CDR3 has 18 amino acids. The germline CDR1 and CDR2 sequences are MGHRA and YSYEKL. This chain's CDR3 is CANSQHPLGRGEEETQYL. Here the CDR3 DNA reads TGCGCCAACAGCCAACATCCCCTTGGTAGAGGAGAGGAAGAGACCCAGTACTTA.

Note on this clonotype: Its ends do not fully match the called genes, so a read error is possible. The rearrangement uses TRBV5-5 and TRBJ1-3; D is unresolved. The CDR3 covers 17 residues. Germline CDR1 reads SGHKS; CDR2 reads YYEKEE (reference sequence). Here the CDR3 reads CASSGRTDHFSGNAIYF. In nucleotides, the CDR3 is TGTGCCAGCAGCGGGAGAACGGACCACTTCTCTGGAAACGCCATATATTTT.

In this sample, this clonotype turned up many times. This could be a read error, since a much larger clone is one nucleotide away. The V gene is TRBV5-8, the J gene TRBJ2-5; weak D call: TRBD1 (6 bases). This CDR3 region has 16 residues. Per germline, CDR1 SGHTS and CDR2 YDEGEE. The CDR3 sequence: CASSLFPQGYQEAQYF. In DNA, the CDR3 is TGTGCCAGCAGCTTATTCCCCCAGGGGTACCAAGAGGCCCAGTACTTC.

About this clonotype itself: At one of its ends the junction is not consistent with the germline gene, which may arise from a read error. V gene TRBV4-1 combines with J gene TRBJ2-7, with D hard to call. Germline V gives CDR1 MGHRA, CDR2 YSYEKL. CDR3 length: 15 amino acids. CDR3 in amino acids: CASSQEGLTAYEQYF. DNA of the CDR3: TGCGCCAGCAGCCAAGAAGGTTTAACAGCCTACGAGCAGTATTTC.

Details on this clonotype: Here the CDR3 omits its conserved ending phenylalanine or tryptophan, so a read error is the likely source. Because the CDR3's place on the DNA is in doubt, the DNA is left out and the CDR3 is given as listed by TCRdb. This chain uses TRBV28 with TRBJ2-1; the DNA was not used to check the table's D call, TRBD2. The CDR3 has 14 amino acids, counting both end residues. Germline V gives CDR1 MDHEN, CDR2 SYDVKM. The CDR3 protein is CASSPSDVYNEQLI.

This clonotype was seen repeatedly, ten times or more. The chain couples TRBV11-2 to TRBJ2-7; TRBD2 matches 9 bases. Germline CDR1 is SGHAT and CDR2 is FQNNGV. Trimming removed 0 bases from V and 4 bases from J; junction bases left unmatched: 10. The CDR3 sequence is 17 residues long. The CDR3: CASSLESMFSGRYEQYF. DNA for the CDR3: TGTGCCAGCAGCTTAGAGAGTATGTTTAGCGGGAGATACGAGCAGTACTTC.

V gene TRBV7-9 combines with J gene TRBJ2-2; D may be TRBD2 (5 bases). The germline V gene encodes CDR1 SEHNR and CDR2 FQNEAQ (reference sequence). The CDR3 spans 13 residues. The V end was cut by 5 bases, the J end by 9 bases, with 13 bases between. This CDR3 is CASSAKTIWELFF. As DNA, the CDR3 is TGTGCCAGCAGCGCCAAGACTATATGGGAGCTGTTTTTT. The variable domain in full, completed from reference TRBV7-9 and TRBJ2-2, reads DTGVSQNPRHKITKRGQNVTFRCDPISEHNRLYWYRQTLGQGPEFLTYFQNEAQLEKSRLLSDRFSAERPKGSFSTLEIQRTEQGDSAMYLCASSAKTIWELFFGEGSRLTVL.

A single count supports this clonotype. This likely comes from a read error, as the CDR3 has no conserved phenylalanine or tryptophan at its end. This sequence joins TRBV11-2 and TRBJ2-1; 8 nucleotides match TRBD2. The CDR3 spans 17 residues. Germline CDR1 and CDR2: SGHAT and FQNNGV. CDR3 protein: CVSSRGRNSGSNNEQFL. The CDR3 DNA reads TGTGTCAGCAGCCGTGGGCGCAACAGCGGGAGCAACAATGAGCAGTTCTTA.

This clonotype has at least ten counts. The gene calls are TRBV5-1 and TRBJ1-1; D gene ambiguous. This CDR3 has 14 residues. From germline, CDR1 is SGHRS and CDR2 YFSETQ. Trimming cost V 6 bases and J 3 bases, with 15 bases left between them. This chain's CDR3 is CASTAFKGDTEAFF. The CDR3 coding sequence is TGCGCCAGCACCGCCTTCAAGGGAGACACTGAAGCTTTCTTT.

The rearrangement joins TRBV25-1 to TRBJ2-7, with D possibly being TRBD1 or TRBD2 (5 bases each). V lost 10 bases, J lost 5 bases, and 9 bases lay in between. Looked up from germline, CDR1 is MGHDK and CDR2 is SYGVNS. CDR3 size: 10 residues. CDR3 nucleotides: TGTGCCATCGGGGACCACGAGCAGTACTTC. It translates to CAIGDHEQYF.

The chain employs TRBV11-2 and TRBJ1-1, with D possibly matching TRBD1 (5 bases). Germline V CDR1 and CDR2: SGHAT, FQNNGV. The CDR3 is made up of 15 amino acids. V dropped 1 base and J dropped 1 base, with 10 bases sitting between them. CDR3 loop: CASSLASGGNTEAFF. The CDR3 coding sequence is TGTGCCAGCAGCTTAGCATCTGGGGGGAACACTGAAGCTTTCTTT.

In regard to this clonotype: Germline is not matched at one junction end, which may reflect a read error. In DNA, the CDR3 is TGTGCCAGTAGCTATACTAGTGACATCGGGGAGCTGCTTTTT. Translation: CASSYTSDIGELLF. The chain carries TRBV11-1 and TRBJ2-2; possibly TRBD2 for D (5 bases). The V gene's germline CDR1 is SGHAT and CDR2 FQDESV (reference sequence). The CDR3 has 14 residues.

As to this clonotype: Given the absence of the conserved phenylalanine or tryptophan at the CDR3 end, a read error is likely. The genes are TRBV13 and TRBJ2-3; D possibly uses TRBD1 or TRBD2 (5 bases each). The CDR3 loop spans 15 amino acids. Germline V gene lookup returns CDR1 PRHDT and CDR2 FYEKMQ (reference sequence). The CDR3 is CVSSLARQNTDTQYY. The CDR3 coding sequence is TGTGTCAGTAGCTTAGCGAGACAGAACACAGATACGCAGTATTAT.

A word on this clonotype: The germline gene is not matched at one end of the junction; a read error may be the cause. The chain is built from TRBV5-5 and TRBJ2-2; weak D call: TRBD2 (5 bases). The CDR3 is 15 residues long. Per the germline V gene, CDR1 is SGHKS and CDR2 is YYEKEE (reference sequence). The CDR3: CASAMTNANTGVLFF. The CDR3 DNA reads TGTGCCAGCGCCATGACTAACGCGAACACCGGGGTGCTGTTTTTT.

This clonotype was detected a few times. An end of the junction differs from the germline gene, which may be a read error. This chain uses TRBV6-6 with TRBJ2-7; possible D gene TRBD1, 6 bases. CDR3 length: 12 residues. Germline values: CDR1 MNHNY, CDR2 SVGAGI (reference sequence). CDR3 region: CAISQGKVEQHF. The CDR3 DNA is TGTGCGATTTCACAGGGTAAGGTCGAGCAGCACTTC.

The chain joins TRBV6-1 to TRBJ2-1, with TRBD2 matching 14 bases. The CDR3 has 17 residues. The V and J ends lost 8 bases and 10 bases, in that order; junction bases with no gene match: 16. CDR1 is MNHNS and CDR2 is SASEGT in the germline V gene. CDR3 in amino acids: CASCFTGTSGRDQEQFF. CDR3 nucleotides: TGTGCCAGCTGTTTCACCGGGACTAGCGGGAGAGATCAAGAGCAGTTCTTC.

The rearrangement uses TRBV6-6 and TRBJ1-2; no clear D gene. In germline, CDR1 is MNHNY, CDR2 SVGAGI (reference sequence). V lost 2 bases, J lost 6 bases, and 10 bases lay in between. The CDR3 loop spans 13 amino acids. CDR3 loop: CASSYGTNHGYTF. The CDR3 DNA reads as TGTGCCAGCAGTTACGGAACAAACCATGGCTACACCTTC.

In the case of this clonotype: The junction and the germline gene differ at one end; a read error may be behind it. The V and J genes are TRBV10-2 and TRBJ2-7, with a tentative D call TRBD2 (6 bases). Germline CDR1 is WSHSY and CDR2 is SAAADI. CDR3 length equals 14 residues. The CDR3 DNA reads as TGCGCAAGCGGTGACGGAGGGAACCCCTACGAGCAGTGCTTC. As protein: CASGDGGNPYEQCF.

V and J are TRBV20-1 and TRBJ1-3; D not resolved. From germline, CDR1 is DFQATT and CDR2 SNEGSKA (reference sequence). This CDR3 comprises 15 residues. The CDR3 region has the DNA TGCAATACTAGAGATTTGGGCAGCGTAGGAAACACCATATATTTT. Translated, it gives CNTRDLGSVGNTIYF.

The rearrangement uses TRBV10-2 and TRBJ2-1; a possible D gene is TRBD2 (7 bases). The CDR3 covers 15 residues. CDR1 and CDR2 (germline): WSHSY, SAAADI. The CDR3 nucleotides read TGCGAGAGCAGTAAGTCGGAGGGGGAGGGTAATGAGCAGTTCTTC. This translates into CESSKSEGEGNEQFF.

Details on this clonotype: Germline and junction disagree at one end, which may indicate a read error. The rearrangement joins TRBV11-3 to TRBJ1-4; D is unclear. The CDR3 runs 13 residues. Germline CDR1 reads SGHNT; CDR2 reads YENEEA. CDR3 in amino acids: CASSRDGNERLFF. The CDR3 nucleotides read TGTGCCAGCAGCCGCGACGGTAATGAAAGACTGTTTTTT.

Note on this clonotype: The junction and the germline gene differ at one end; a read error may be behind it. The CDR3 coding sequence is TGTAGCGCAACAAGAGGGAGACAGGGTTCCCGCGAGCAATACTTC. Translating it yields CSATRGRQGSREQYF. The J gene is TRBJ2-7, the V gene TRBV29-1; 7 bases map to TRBD1. This CDR3 region has 15 residues. Germline CDR1 SQVTM, CDR2 ANQGSEA.

A word on this clonotype: Sequence at one end of the junction differs from germline and may be a read error. This chain's CDR3 is CASQMDGNQSQHF. Here the CDR3 DNA reads TGTGCCAGCCAGATGGACGGCAATCAGTCCCAGCATTTT. This chain joins TRBV6-1 and TRBJ1-5, with D uncertain. Germline assignment: CDR1 MNHNS and CDR2 SASEGT. The CDR3 has 13 residues.

In its sample, this clonotype was seen a few times. A much larger clonotype is one base distant, so this may be a read error. The genes are TRBV7-9 and TRBJ2-5; 10 bases are shared with TRBD2. The CDR3 is 16 amino acids. CDR1 is SEHNR and CDR2 is FQNEAQ in the germline V gene (reference sequence). The CDR3 DNA is TGTGGCAGCAGCTTCGGAACAAGCGGGAGGGAAGAGACCCAGTACTTC. Encoded protein: CGSSFGTSGREETQYF.

This clonotype was seen ten or more times. The chain recombines TRBV7-8 with TRBJ2-5; D is undetermined. The CDR3 runs to 15 residues. V lost 2 bases, J lost 5 bases, and 15 bases lay in between. Germline loops: CDR1 SGHVS, CDR2 FQNEAQ. CDR3 residues: CASSLLINPVETQYF. As DNA, the CDR3 is TGTGCCAGCAGCTTACTTATAAATCCGGTGGAGACCCAGTACTTC.